A selection of T cell receptor beta chains follows, all from one sample in a study of blood T cell repertoires in COVID-19. Here immunoSEQ multiplex PCR was the method, and the copy in TCRdb shows in-frame clones only, minus some. This table holds some 150,000 clones, about 83% found once. The sample consisted of peripheral blood. These receptors were collected from a man aged 35 to 55 who had recovered from COVID-19. The CDR3 runs from the conserved cysteine through the conserved F or W. D genes are given only for firm matches. Size is omitted from some rows. Given values are once, few, many or a class for expanded clones.

TRBJ1-5 | TRBV9 | NA | TRBD1 | CASSAHRTGVIYQPQHF | TGTGCCAGCAGCGCCCACCGGACAGGGGTCATCTATCAGCCCCAGCATTTT
TRBJ1-4 | TRBV27 | NA | NA | CASSSPDSSGEKLFF | TGTGCCAGCAGTTCCCCCGATTCCTCAGGTGAAAAACTGTTTTTT
TRBJ2-7 | TRBV6-6 | NA | TRBD2 | CASNQGLAGVNEQYF | TGTGCCAGCAACCAGGGGCTAGCGGGAGTAAACGAGCAGTACTTC
TRBJ1-1 | TRBV11-2 | NA | NA | CASSLRSEAFF | TGTGCCAGCAGCTTACGCAGTGAAGCTTTCTTT
TRBJ2-1 | TRBV4-2 | NA | TRBD2 | CASSQDEAGTSVGNEQFF | TGTGCCAGCAGCCAAGATGAGGCCGGGACTAGCGTAGGCAATGAGCAGTTCTTC
TRBJ1-1 | TRBV19 | few | NA | CASSKNTEAFF | TGTGCCAGTAGCAAGAACACTGAAGCTTTCTTT
TRBJ1-6 | TRBV18 | NA | NA | CASSPGTPHDSPLHF | TGTGCCAGCTCACCAGGGACACCCCATGATTCACCCCTCCACTTT
TRBJ2-2 | TRBV9 | NA | TRBD2 | CASSSGGTGELFF | TGTGCCAGCAGCTCGGGGGGCACCGGGGAGCTGTTTTTT
TRBJ1-4 | TRBV6-5 | NA | NA | CASSYSSGEGEKLFF | TGTGCCAGCAGTTACTCCTCAGGGGAGGGTGAAAAACTGTTTTTT
TRBJ1-1 | TRBV6-5 | once | TRBD1 | CASSWGQGRTEAFF | TGTGCCAGCAGTTGGGGACAGGGGCGCACTGAAGCTTTCTTT
TRBJ1-2 | TRBV19 | once | NA | CASSFQGGDGYTF | TGTGCCAGTAGTTTCCAGGGAGGGGATGGCTACACCTTC
TRBJ1-2 | TRBV11-3 | once | NA | CASSHPFTRGTNYGYTF | TGTGCCAGCAGCCACCCGTTTACTCGGGGGACTAACTATGGCTACACCTTC
TRBJ2-2 | TRBV11-3 | NA | TRBD1 | CASSFRQGRRAGELFF | TGTGCCAGCAGCTTCAGACAGGGGAGGCGGGCCGGGGAGCTGTTTTTT
TRBJ2-1 | TRBV6-4 | few | NA | CASSPEAEYNEQFF | TGTGCCAGCTCCCCGGAGGCAGAATACAATGAGCAGTTCTTC
TRBJ1-6 | TRBV15 | NA | TRBD1 | CATSSGTGYSPLHF | TGTGCCACCAGCAGCGGGACAGGGTACTCACCCCTCCACTTT
TRBJ1-5 | TRBV28 | NA | NA | CAIPRPGGHYYQPQHF | TGTGCCATTCCCCGACCGGGAGGACATTATTATCAGCCCCAGCATTTT
TRBJ2-2 | TRBV29-1 | NA | TRBD2 | CSVFGRAGELFF | TGCAGCGTTTTCGGGAGGGCCGGGGAGCTGTTTTTT
TRBJ2-1 | TRBV9 | NA | NA | CASSVGGGLHNEQFF | TGTGCCAGCAGCGTAGGTGGCGGCTTACACAATGAGCAGTTCTTC
TRBJ2-1 | TRBV3-1/TRBV3-2 | NA | TRBD2 | CASRRDGSGRFTYNEQFF | TGTGCCAGCAGGAGGGATGGTAGCGGGAGGTTCACCTACAATGAGCAGTTCTTC
TRBJ2-1 | TRBV24-1 | NA | TRBD2 | CATSDFLAGGPIKDEQFF | TGTGCCACCAGTGATTTTCTAGCGGGAGGCCCTATAAAGGATGAGCAGTTCTTC
TRBJ1-1 | TRBV4-2 | NA | NA | CASSQSDQGYTEAFF | TGTGCCAGCAGCCAAAGCGACCAGGGATACACTGAAGCTTTCTTT
TRBJ2-7 | TRBV6-5 | once | NA | CASSYSRASYEQYF | TGTGCCAGCAGTTACTCGCGGGCTTCCTACGAGCAGTACTTC
TRBJ2-2 | TRBV11-1 | NA | TRBD1 | CASSQDREGIGELFF | TGTGCCAGCAGCCAGGACAGGGAAGGAATCGGGGAGCTGTTTTTT
TRBJ2-5 | TRBV2 | NA | TRBD2 | CASRPLGTSGPQETQYF | TGTGCCAGCAGACCCCTTGGGACTAGCGGGCCTCAAGAGACCCAGTACTTC
TRBJ1-6 | TRBV30 | NA | NA | CAWRTGTVYNSPLHF | TGTGCCTGGAGAACAGGGACCGTCTATAATTCACCCCTCCACTTT
TRBJ1-2 | TRBV12-3/TRBV12-4 | NA | NA | CASSRGLAYTF | TGTGCCAGCAGCCGAGGGCTAGCCTACACCTTC
TRBJ1-6 | TRBV19 | NA | TRBD1 | CATRGSSYNSPLHF | TGTGCCACCAGGGGGAGCTCCTATAATTCACCCCTCCACTTT
TRBJ2-7 | TRBV27 | NA | NA | CASSSGVEQYF | TGTGCCAGCAGTTCCGGGGTCGAGCAGTACTTC
TRBJ2-7 | TRBV24-1 | NA | NA | CATSDSPGVSDEQYF | TGTGCCACCAGTGATTCCCCAGGGGTTTCGGACGAGCAGTACTTC